The 2 T cell receptor beta chains below were found in one sample sequenced in a study of shared clonotypes between healthy human individuals. Method: immunoSEQ multiplex PCR; TCRdb's copy keeps in-frame clones and lacks some. Of roughly 1 million clones in the sample, about three quarters were seen once. Material for sequencing was memory CD4+ T cells sorted from blood. Described subset: CD45RA-negative fraction. These receptors were obtained from a man aged 18 to 29 in good health.

V usage is TRBV19 and J usage is TRBJ2-3; D not resolved. V was trimmed by 1 base and J by 4 bases, leaving 9 bases between them. The CDR3 totals 14 residues. Germline assignment: CDR1 LNHDA and CDR2 SQIVND (reference sequence). CDR3 in amino acids: CASSIGQAADTQYF. CDR3 in DNA: TGTGCCAGTAGTATAGGGCAGGCGGCAGATACGCAGTATTTT.

This rearrangement joins TRBV6-6 to TRBJ2-1, with 7 bases identical to TRBD1. Germline CDR1 and CDR2: MNHNY and SVGAGI (reference sequence). V shed 5 bases, J shed 6 bases, and the junction held 13 bases outside the gene matches. The CDR3 totals 16 residues. The CDR3 is CASSPIGTAKGNEQFF. The DNA for the CDR3 is TGTGCCAGCAGTCCTATCGGGACAGCTAAGGGCAATGAGCAGTTCTTC.